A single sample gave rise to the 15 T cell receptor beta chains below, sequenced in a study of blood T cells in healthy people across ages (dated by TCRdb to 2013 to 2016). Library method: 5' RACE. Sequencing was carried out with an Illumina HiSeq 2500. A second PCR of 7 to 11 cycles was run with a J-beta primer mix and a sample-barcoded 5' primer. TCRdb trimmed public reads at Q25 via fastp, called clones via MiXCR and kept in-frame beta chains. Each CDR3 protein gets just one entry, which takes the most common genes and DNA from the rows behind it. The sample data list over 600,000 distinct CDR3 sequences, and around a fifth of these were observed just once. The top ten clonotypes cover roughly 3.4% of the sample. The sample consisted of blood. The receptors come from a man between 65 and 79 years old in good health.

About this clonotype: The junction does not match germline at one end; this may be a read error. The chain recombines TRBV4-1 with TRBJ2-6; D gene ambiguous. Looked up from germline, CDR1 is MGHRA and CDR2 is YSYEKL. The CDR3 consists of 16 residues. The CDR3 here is CTSSHSVTSGANVLTF. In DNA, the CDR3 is TGCACCAGCAGCCACTCGGTGACCTCTGGGGCCAACGTCCTGACTTTC.

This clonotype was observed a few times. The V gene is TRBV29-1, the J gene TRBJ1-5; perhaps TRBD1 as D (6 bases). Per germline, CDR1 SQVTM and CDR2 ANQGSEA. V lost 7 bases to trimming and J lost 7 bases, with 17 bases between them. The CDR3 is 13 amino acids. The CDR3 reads CSASQGTGQPQHF. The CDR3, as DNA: TGCAGCGCTTCGCAGGGGACCGGGCAGCCCCAGCATTTT.

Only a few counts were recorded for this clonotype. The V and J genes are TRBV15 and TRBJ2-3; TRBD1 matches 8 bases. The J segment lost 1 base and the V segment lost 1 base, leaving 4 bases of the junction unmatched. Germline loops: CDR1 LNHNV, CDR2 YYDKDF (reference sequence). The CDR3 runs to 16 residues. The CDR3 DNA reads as TGTGCCACCAGCAGAGCGAAGACAGGGGGCACAGATACGCAGTATTTT. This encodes CATSRAKTGGTDTQYF.

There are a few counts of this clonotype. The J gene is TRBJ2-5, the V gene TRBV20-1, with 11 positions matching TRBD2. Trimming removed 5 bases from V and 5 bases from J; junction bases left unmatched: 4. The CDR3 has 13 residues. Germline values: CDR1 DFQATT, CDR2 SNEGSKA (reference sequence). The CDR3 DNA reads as TGCAGTGCTCGACTAGCGGGGAGTGAGACCCAGTACTTC. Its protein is CSARLAGSETQYF.

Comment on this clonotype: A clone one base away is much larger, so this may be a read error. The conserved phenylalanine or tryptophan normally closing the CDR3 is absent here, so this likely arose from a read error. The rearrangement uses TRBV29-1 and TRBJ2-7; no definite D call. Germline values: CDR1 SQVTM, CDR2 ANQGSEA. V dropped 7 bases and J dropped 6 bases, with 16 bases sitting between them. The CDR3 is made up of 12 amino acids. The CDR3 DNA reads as TGCAGCGCGAGTGTAGGGTCGGCCGAGCAGTACCTC. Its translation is CSASVGSAEQYL.

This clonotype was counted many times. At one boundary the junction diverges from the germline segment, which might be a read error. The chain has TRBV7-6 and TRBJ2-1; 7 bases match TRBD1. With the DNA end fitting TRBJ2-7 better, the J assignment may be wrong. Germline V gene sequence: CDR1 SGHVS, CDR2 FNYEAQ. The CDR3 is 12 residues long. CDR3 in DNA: TGCGCCAGCAGCTCGGACAGGTTCGAGCAGTACTTC. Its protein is CASSSDRFEQYF.

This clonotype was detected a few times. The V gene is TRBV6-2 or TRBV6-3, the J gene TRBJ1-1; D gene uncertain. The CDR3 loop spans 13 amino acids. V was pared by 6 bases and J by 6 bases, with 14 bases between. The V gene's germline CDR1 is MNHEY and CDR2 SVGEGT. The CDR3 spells CASREGFLAEAFF. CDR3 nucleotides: TGTGCCAGCAGAGAAGGGTTTTTGGCTGAAGCTTTCTTT.

The CDR3 sequence: CASSFEGLSYNEQFF. As DNA, the CDR3 is TGTGCCAGCAGTTTCGAGGGCCTCTCCTACAATGAGCAGTTCTTC. The rearrangement joins TRBV28 to TRBJ2-1; weak D call: TRBD2 (5 bases). V was pared by 3 bases and J by 0 bases, with 9 bases between. This CDR3 is built from 15 residues. The germline V gene encodes CDR1 MDHEN and CDR2 SYDVKM.

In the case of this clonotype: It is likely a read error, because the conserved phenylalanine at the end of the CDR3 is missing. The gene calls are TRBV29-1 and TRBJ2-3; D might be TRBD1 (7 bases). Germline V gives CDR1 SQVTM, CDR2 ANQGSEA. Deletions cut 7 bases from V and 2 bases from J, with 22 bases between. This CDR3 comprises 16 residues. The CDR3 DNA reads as TGCAGCGCTAGGATAAGGGGGCGGGACACCACAGATACGCAGTATTCT. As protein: CSARIRGRDTTDTQYS.

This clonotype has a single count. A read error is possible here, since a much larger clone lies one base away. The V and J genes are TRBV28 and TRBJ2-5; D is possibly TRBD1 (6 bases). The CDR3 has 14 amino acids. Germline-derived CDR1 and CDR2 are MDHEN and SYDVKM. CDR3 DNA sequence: TGTGCCAGCAGTTCCCCTCAGGGGTTAGAGGCCCAGTACTTC. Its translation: CASSSPQGLEAQYF.

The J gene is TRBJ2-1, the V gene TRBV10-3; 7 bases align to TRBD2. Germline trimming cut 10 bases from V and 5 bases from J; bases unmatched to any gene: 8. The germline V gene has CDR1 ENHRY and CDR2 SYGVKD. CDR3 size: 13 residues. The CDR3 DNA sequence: TGTGCCACCTTGGGGCTAGCGGACAATGAGCAGTTCTTC. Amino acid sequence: CATLGLADNEQFF.

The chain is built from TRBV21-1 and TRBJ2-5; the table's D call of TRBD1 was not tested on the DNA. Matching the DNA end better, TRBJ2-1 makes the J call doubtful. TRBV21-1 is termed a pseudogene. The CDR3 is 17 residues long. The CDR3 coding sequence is TGTGCCAGCAGCAAAGGTACGACAGGGTGGAGATACAATGAGCAGTTCTTC. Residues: CASSKGTTGWRYNEQFF.

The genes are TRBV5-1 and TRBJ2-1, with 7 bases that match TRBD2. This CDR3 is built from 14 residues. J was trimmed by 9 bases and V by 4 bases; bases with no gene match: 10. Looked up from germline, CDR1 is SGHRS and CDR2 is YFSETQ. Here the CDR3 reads CASSLGTTSSEQFF. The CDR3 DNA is TGCGCCAGCAGCCTGGGGACTACTTCTAGTGAGCAGTTCTTC.

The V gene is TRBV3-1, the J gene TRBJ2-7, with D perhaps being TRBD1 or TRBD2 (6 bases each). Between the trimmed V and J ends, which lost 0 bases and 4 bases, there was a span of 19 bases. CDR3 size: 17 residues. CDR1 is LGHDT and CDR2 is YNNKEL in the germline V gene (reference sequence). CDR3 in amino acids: CASSQDLGGARRYEQYF. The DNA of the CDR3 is TGTGCCAGCAGCCAAGATCTGGGGGGCGCGCGACGTTACGAGCAGTACTTC.

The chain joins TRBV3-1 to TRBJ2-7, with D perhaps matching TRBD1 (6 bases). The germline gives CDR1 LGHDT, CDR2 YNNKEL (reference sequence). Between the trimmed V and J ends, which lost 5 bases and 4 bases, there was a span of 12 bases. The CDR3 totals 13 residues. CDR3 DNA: TGTGCCAGCAGCTACAGGGCCGAGTACGAGCAGTACTTC. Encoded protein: CASSYRAEYEQYF.